This TCR beta chain appears in the sequencing data of a study of blood T cell repertoires in COVID-19. Looking at the study overall: Nucleic acid was either cDNA or gDNA, and it came from T cells, B-cell-depleted T cells, or PBMCs.

Assay used: immunoSEQ multiplex PCR; TCRdb lists only in-frame clones, some missing. The sample comprises tens of thousands of clones, more than 65% of which are singletons, and under 5% rests with the top ten. The TCR comes from a woman in her sixties or seventies with acute or convalescent COVID-19. Sequencing used peripheral blood.

The CDR3 DNA follows: TGTGCCAGCAGTGATTTAGGGGATTCACCCCTCCACTTT. As protein: CASSDLGDSPLHF. The chain has TRBV6-4 and TRBJ1-6; D may be TRBD1 (5 bases). The CDR3 length is 13 residues. Trimming removed 3 bases from V and 8 bases from J, with 8 bases in between. Germline values: CDR1 MRHNA, CDR2 SNTAGT.